The rows below give T cell receptor beta chains drawn from one sample of a study of blood T cell repertoires in COVID-19. The repertoire was sequenced with immunoSEQ multiplex PCR; TCRdb's copy has only in-frame clones and lacks some. Here the sample spans some 300,000 clones, 85% to 90% being singletons. Sequencing used peripheral blood. The receptor set was obtained from a woman aged 45-60 years with COVID-19, enrolled during active disease. Both conserved end residues are part of each CDR3. Fields, in order: J gene, clone size, D gene, V gene, CDR3 protein, CDR3 DNA. The D gene is left open where the match is weak. Size values are once, few and many counts, or a class for expanded clones, and some rows have none.

>TRBJ2-3|once|.|TRBV7-8
CASSLGGQGVVTQYF
TGTGCCAGCAGCTTAGGGGGCCAAGGTGTGGTTACGCAGTATTTT
>TRBJ2-7|.|TRBD1|TRBV4-3
CASSLLGTGSYEQYF
TGCGCCAGCAGCCTTCTCGGGACAGGTTCCTACGAGCAGTACTTC
>TRBJ1-5|.|TRBD1|TRBV10-3
CAIRGTGTSNQPQHF
TGTGCCATCAGGGGGACAGGGACTAGCAATCAGCCCCAGCATTTT
>TRBJ1-2|.|.|TRBV5-5
CASSLARGSSYGYTF
TGTGCCAGCAGCTTGGCCAGAGGGAGCTCGTATGGCTACACCTTC
>TRBJ2-5|few|.|TRBV7-8
CASRKRWASYQETQYF
TGTGCCAGCAGAAAAAGATGGGCCTCGTACCAAGAGACCCAGTACTTC
>TRBJ2-7|.|.|TRBV12-3/TRBV12-4
CASSLSREQYF
TGTGCCAGCAGTTTATCGCGGGAGCAGTACTTC
>TRBJ2-2|.|.|TRBV27
CASTPTGGPGELFF
TGTGCCAGCACCCCCACTGGCGGGCCCGGGGAGCTGTTTTTT
>TRBJ2-3|.|TRBD2|TRBV6-1
CASSEVGGGPTDTQYF
TGTGCCAGCAGTGAAGTCGGGGGAGGGCCGACAGATACGCAGTATTTT
>TRBJ1-5|.|.|TRBV20-1
CSASPRGRNSNQPQHF
TGCAGTGCTAGTCCCAGGGGCCGAAATAGCAATCAGCCCCAGCATTTT
>TRBJ2-1|.|.|TRBV18
CASSPGVGYNEQFF
TGTGCCAGCTCTCCGGGGGTAGGTTACAATGAGCAGTTCTTC
>TRBJ2-1|.|TRBD1|TRBV4-1
CASSQGRGNNNEQFF
TGCGCCAGCAGCCAAGGCAGGGGGAACAACAATGAGCAGTTCTTC
>TRBJ1-1|.|.|TRBV11-2
CASSPVGPGNTEAFF
TGTGCCAGCAGCCCCGTTGGTCCGGGGAACACTGAAGCTTTCTTT
>TRBJ1-5|.|.|TRBV6-1
CASSEFSQPQHF
TGTGCCAGCAGTGAATTTAGCCAGCCCCAGCATTTT
>TRBJ1-2|.|.|TRBV9
CASGHSQASYGYTF
TGTGCCAGCGGTCACTCCCAGGCTTCCTATGGCTACACCTTC
>TRBJ1-1|.|.|TRBV11-2
CASSSGQRVNTEAFF
TGTGCCAGCAGCTCGGGACAACGGGTGAACACTGAAGCTTTCTTT
>TRBJ2-2|.|.|TRBV5-1
CASSFGAAANTGELFF
TGCGCCAGCAGCTTTGGGGCAGCCGCGAACACCGGGGAGCTGTTTTTT
>TRBJ1-1|.|.|TRBV19
CASSINDISTEAFF
TGTGCCAGTAGTATTAATGACATTTCCACTGAAGCTTTCTTT
>TRBJ2-7|.|.|TRBV6-5
CASSTSYEQYF
TGTGCCAGCAGTACATCTTACGAGCAGTACTTC
>TRBJ2-3|once|TRBD2|TRBV11-2
CASSPGGLAGGRDTQYF
TGTGCCAGCAGCCCAGGGGGGCTAGCGGGAGGTAGAGATACGCAGTATTTT
>TRBJ1-1|.|.|TRBV19
CASKWSDRKNTEAFF
TGTGCCAGTAAGTGGTCTGACAGAAAAAACACTGAAGCTTTCTTT
>TRBJ2-5|.|TRBD2|TRBV24-1
CATSVAGGPQETQYF
TGTGCCACCAGTGTTGCGGGAGGGCCTCAAGAGACCCAGTACTTC
>TRBJ2-5|.|TRBD1|TRBV7-3
CASSLGVSGGGETQYF
TGTGCCAGCAGCCTCGGCGTGTCAGGGGGCGGGGAGACCCAGTACTTC
>TRBJ1-6|.|.|TRBV5-5
CASRFIADSPLHF
TGTGCCAGCAGGTTTATAGCAGATTCACCCCTCCACTTT
>TRBJ2-2|.|TRBD2|TRBV4-3
CASSQEPRGLAGWGELFF
TGCGCCAGCAGCCAAGAACCCAGGGGACTAGCGGGATGGGGGGAGCTGTTTTTT
>TRBJ2-3|.|TRBD2|TRBV11-3
CASSSRTSGAPFTQYF
TGTGCCAGCAGCTCTCGGACTAGCGGGGCCCCGTTTACGCAGTATTTT
>TRBJ2-7|.|.|TRBV5-5
CASRIAVAPSYEQYF
TGTGCCAGCAGAATAGCAGTAGCGCCTTCCTACGAGCAGTACTTC
>TRBJ1-2|.|TRBD1|TRBV11-1
CASSLTVDRGYTF
TGTGCCAGCAGCTTAACCGTGGACAGGGGCTACACCTTC
>TRBJ1-2|once|.|TRBV11-2
CASSQGGVHYGYTF
TGTGCCAGCAGCCAGGGAGGGGTCCACTATGGCTACACCTTC
>TRBJ1-5|once|.|TRBV6-2/TRBV6-3
CASSYGGRVGQPQHF
TGTGCCAGCAGTTACGGGGGCAGGGTAGGTCAGCCCCAGCATTTT
>TRBJ2-5|once|.|TRBV7-9
CASRGGRAQETQYF
TGTGCCAGCAGGGGGGGACGAGCCCAAGAGACCCAGTACTTC
>TRBJ1-2|.|TRBD1|TRBV6-5
CATSSPGRGDGYTF
TGTGCCACGAGTTCCCCCGGCAGGGGGGATGGCTACACCTTC
>TRBJ2-5|.|.|TRBV29-1
CSVKVADSTQYF
TGCAGCGTTAAGGTAGCGGATTCCACCCAGTACTTC
>TRBJ2-2|.|.|TRBV28
CASSSPAVTNTGELFF
TGTGCCAGCAGTTCGCCAGCGGTCACGAACACCGGGGAGCTGTTTTTT
>TRBJ1-3|.|.|TRBV29-1
CSGTQGTGNTIYF
TGCAGCGGAACACAGGGAACTGGAAACACCATATATTTT
>TRBJ1-4|once|TRBD1|TRBV7-9
CASSLGTGKNEKLFF
TGTGCCAGCAGCTTGGGGACAGGGAAAAATGAAAAACTGTTTTTT
>TRBJ2-3|.|TRBD2|TRBV2
CAGLAPSTDTQYF
TGTGCCGGACTAGCGCCTAGCACAGATACGCAGTATTTT
>TRBJ2-7|once|.|TRBV7-9
CASSPSLQYEQYF
TGTGCCAGCAGTCCATCGTTGCAGTACGAGCAGTACTTC
>TRBJ2-1|.|TRBD1|TRBV11-2
CASSLDSGQGLFF
TGTGCCAGCAGCCTTGACTCGGGACAGGGCTTGTTCTTC
>TRBJ2-2|.|TRBD1|TRBV4-3
CASSQTRDRGLTGELFF
TGCGCCAGCAGCCAAACCCGGGACAGGGGACTCACCGGGGAGCTGTTTTTT
>TRBJ1-5|.|.|TRBV4-1
CASSQDRMNSNQPQHF
TGCGCCAGCAGCCAAGATAGAATGAATAGCAATCAGCCCCAGCATTTT
>TRBJ2-1|.|TRBD2|TRBV5-6
CASSFRVAGRSYNEQFF
TGTGCCAGCAGCTTTCGGGTAGCGGGACGCTCCTACAATGAGCAGTTCTTC